The clone carrying this T cell receptor beta chain occurred a few times. cDNA carried unique molecular identifiers, and a universal primer site was added by template switching. TCRdb passed the 5' RACE reads through MiXCR, listing each CDR3 protein once. The sample consists of fewer than 500,000 distinct CDR3 sequences, approximately 15% of them appearing once. This sample stems from a study of identical twins. Trimming removed 6 bases from V and 1 base from J, with 15 bases in between. There are 15 residues in the CDR3. Germline V gene lookup returns CDR1 MDHEN and CDR2 SYDVKM. This sample was shared with a second study, whose subject was yellow fever vaccine responses in identical twins.

The material sequenced was CD4+ T cells sorted from blood. This sequence was found in a woman under 30 in good health. The chain uses TRBV28 and TRBJ2-5; possible D gene TRBD2, 7 bases. CDR3 in amino acids: CASSSGGLTQETQYF. Here the CDR3 DNA reads TGTGCCAGCAGCTCCGGGGGGCTAACCCAAGAGACCCAGTACTTC.